This T cell receptor beta chain was sequenced for a study of T-cell reconstitution after alpha-beta-depleted transplantation in children. There are many counts of this clonotype. Its antigen is still unknown. During its preparation, the TCRbeta library received unique molecular identifiers. TCRdb recomputed calls from the PCR reads with MiXCR, one row per CDR3 protein. This table holds about 460,000 distinct CDR3 sequences, under 12% found once. Study-wide results and caveats: Once a year had passed after transplant, T-cell counts and diversity came mostly from newly produced T cells. The origin of alpha-beta T cells about two months after transplant was reportedly several hundred expanded graft clones. Some patients' high day-60 TCRbeta diversity was traced to surviving recipient T cells and thymic progenitors.

CDR1 is KGHDR, CDR2 SFDVKD, per germline. The CDR3 has 13 amino acids. Trimming took 9 bases from V and 3 from J, leaving 13 bases between them. The TCR was taken from a child younger than 10 with inherited bone marrow failure, due to receive a stem cell transplant. The sample here was PBMCs, taken before TCRalphabeta/CD19-depleted stem cell transplant. The rearrangement links TRBV24-1 to TRBJ2-5, with D possibly TRBD2 on 6 matching bases. CDR3 nucleotides: TGTGCCACCGGGGGACTGCTAGAAGAGACCCAGTACTTC. This translates into CATGGLLEETQYF.